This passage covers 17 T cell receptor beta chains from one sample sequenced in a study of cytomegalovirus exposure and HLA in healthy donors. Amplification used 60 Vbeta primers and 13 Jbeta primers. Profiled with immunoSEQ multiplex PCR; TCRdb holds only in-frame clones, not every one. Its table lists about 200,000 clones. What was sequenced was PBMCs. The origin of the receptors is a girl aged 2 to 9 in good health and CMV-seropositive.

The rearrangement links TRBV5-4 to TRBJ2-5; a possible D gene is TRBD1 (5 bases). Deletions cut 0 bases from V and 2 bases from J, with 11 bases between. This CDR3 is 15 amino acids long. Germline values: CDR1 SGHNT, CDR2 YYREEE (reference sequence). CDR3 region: CASSLAGSAQETQYF. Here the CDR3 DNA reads TGTGCCAGCAGCTTGGCAGGGTCAGCTCAAGAGACCCAGTACTTC.

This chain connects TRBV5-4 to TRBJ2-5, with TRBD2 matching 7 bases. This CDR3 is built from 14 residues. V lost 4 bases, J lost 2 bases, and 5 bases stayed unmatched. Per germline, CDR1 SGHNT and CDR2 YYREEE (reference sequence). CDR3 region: CASSPQAGQETQYF. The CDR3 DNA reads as TGTGCCAGCAGCCCCCAAGCGGGGCAAGAGACCCAGTACTTC.

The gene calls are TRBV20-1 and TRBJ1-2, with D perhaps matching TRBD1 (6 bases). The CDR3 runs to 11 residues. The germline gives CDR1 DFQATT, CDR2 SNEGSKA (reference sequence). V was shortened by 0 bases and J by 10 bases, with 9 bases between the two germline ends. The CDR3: CSARDRGHYTF. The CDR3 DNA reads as TGCAGTGCTAGAGACAGGGGACACTACACCTTC.

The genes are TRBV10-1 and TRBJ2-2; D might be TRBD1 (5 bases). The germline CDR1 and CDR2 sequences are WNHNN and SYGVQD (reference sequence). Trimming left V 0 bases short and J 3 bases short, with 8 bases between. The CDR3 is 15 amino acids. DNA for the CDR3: TGCGCCAGCAGTGAGTCAGGGGTGGACACCGGGGAGCTGTTTTTT. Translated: CASSESGVDTGELFF.

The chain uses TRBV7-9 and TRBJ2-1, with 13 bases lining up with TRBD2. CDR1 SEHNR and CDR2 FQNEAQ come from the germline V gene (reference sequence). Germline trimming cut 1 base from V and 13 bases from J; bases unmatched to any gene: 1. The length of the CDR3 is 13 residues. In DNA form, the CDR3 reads TGTGCCAGCAGCTTAGGGACTAGCGGGAGTCAGTTCTTC. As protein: CASSLGTSGSQFF. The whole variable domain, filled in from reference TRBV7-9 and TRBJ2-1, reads DTGVSQNPRHKITKRGQNVTFRCDPISEHNRLYWYRQTLGQGPEFLTYFQNEAQLEKSRLLSDRFSAERPKGSFSTLEIQRTEQGDSAMYLCASSLGTSGSQFFGPGTRLTVL.

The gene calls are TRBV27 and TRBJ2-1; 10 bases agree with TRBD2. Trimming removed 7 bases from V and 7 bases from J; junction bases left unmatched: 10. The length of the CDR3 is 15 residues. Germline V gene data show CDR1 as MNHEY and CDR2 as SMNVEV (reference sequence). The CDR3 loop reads CASNTLAGVGNEQFF. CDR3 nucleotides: TGTGCCAGCAATACTCTAGCGGGAGTAGGTAATGAGCAGTTCTTC.

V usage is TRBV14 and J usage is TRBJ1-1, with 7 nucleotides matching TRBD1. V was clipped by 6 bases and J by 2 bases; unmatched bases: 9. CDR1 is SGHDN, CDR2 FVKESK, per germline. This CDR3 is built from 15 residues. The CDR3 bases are TGTGCCAGCAGAGCCAGGACAGGACTTAACACTGAAGCTTTCTTT. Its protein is CASRARTGLNTEAFF. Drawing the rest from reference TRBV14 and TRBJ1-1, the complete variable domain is EAGVTQFPSHSVIEKGQTVTLRCDPISGHDNLYWYRRVMGKEIKFLLHFVKESKQDESGMPNNRFLAERTGGTYSTLKVQPAELEDSGVYFCASRARTGLNTEAFFGQGTRLTVV.

CDR3: CASSDYTQYF. CDR3 coding DNA: TGTGCCAGCAGTGACTATACGCAGTATTTT. The chain couples TRBV2 to TRBJ2-3; D gene unclear. Trimming stripped 3 bases from V and 7 bases from J, with 2 bases between. CDR3 length: 10 residues. CDR1 and CDR2 (germline): SNHLY, FYNNEI.

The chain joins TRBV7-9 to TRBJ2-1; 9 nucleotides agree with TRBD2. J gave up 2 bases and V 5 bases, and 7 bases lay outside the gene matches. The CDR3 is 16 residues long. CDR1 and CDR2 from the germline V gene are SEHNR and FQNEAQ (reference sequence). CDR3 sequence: CASSTSTSGAYNEQFF. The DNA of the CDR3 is TGTGCCAGCAGCACCTCGACTAGCGGTGCCTACAATGAGCAGTTCTTC. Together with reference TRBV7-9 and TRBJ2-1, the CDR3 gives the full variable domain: DTGVSQNPRHKITKRGQNVTFRCDPISEHNRLYWYRQTLGQGPEFLTYFQNEAQLEKSRLLSDRFSAERPKGSFSTLEIQRTEQGDSAMYLCASSTSTSGAYNEQFFGPGTRLTVL.

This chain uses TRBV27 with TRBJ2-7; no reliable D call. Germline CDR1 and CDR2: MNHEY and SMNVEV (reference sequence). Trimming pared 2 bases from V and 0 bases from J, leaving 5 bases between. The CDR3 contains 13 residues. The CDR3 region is CASSLQDSYEQYF. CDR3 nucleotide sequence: TGTGCCAGCAGTTTACAGGACTCCTACGAGCAGTACTTC.

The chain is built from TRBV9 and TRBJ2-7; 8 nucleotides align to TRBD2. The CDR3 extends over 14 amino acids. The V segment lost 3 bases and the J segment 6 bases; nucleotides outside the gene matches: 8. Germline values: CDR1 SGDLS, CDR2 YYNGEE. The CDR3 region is CASSAGGFSSEQYF. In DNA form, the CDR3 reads TGTGCCAGCAGCGCGGGAGGGTTTTCTTCCGAGCAGTACTTC.

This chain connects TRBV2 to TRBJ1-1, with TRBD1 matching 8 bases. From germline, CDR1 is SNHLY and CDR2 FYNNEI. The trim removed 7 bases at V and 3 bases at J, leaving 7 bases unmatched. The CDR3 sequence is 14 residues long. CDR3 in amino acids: CASTWTGRDTEAFF. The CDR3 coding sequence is TGTGCCAGCACATGGACAGGGAGGGACACTGAAGCTTTCTTT.

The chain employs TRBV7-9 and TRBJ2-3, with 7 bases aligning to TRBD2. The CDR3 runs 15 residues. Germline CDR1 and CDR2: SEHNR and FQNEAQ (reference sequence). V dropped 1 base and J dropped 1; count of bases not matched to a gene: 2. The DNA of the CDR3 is TGTGCCAGCAGCTTAGTGGCGGGGGGCACAGATACGCAGTATTTT. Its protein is CASSLVAGGTDTQYF.

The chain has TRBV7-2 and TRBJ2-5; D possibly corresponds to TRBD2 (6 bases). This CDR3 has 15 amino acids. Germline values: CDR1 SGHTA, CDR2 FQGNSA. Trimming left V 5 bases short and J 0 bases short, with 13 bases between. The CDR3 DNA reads TGTGCCAGCAGCCTCTCTCAGCGGGACCAAGAGACCCAGTACTTC. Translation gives CASSLSQRDQETQYF.

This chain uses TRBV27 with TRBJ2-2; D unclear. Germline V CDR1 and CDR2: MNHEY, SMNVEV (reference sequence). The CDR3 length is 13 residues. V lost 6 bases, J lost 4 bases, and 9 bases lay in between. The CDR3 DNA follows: TGTGCCAGCAGCTTCCCCGTCACCGGGGAGCTGTTTTTT. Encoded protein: CASSFPVTGELFF.

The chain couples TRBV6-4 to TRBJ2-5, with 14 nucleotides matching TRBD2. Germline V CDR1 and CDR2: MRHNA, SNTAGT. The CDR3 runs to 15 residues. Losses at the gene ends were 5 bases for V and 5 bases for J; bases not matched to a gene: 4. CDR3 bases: TGTGCCAGCAGTCCGGGACTAGCGGGAGCGGAGACCCAGTACTTC. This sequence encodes CASSPGLAGAETQYF.

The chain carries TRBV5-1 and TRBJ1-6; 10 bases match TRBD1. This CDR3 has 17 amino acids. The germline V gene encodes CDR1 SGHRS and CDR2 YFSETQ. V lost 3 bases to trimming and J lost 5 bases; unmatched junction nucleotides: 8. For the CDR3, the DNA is TGCGCCAGCAGCTCAACCCGAGGGACAGGGGATAATTCACCCCTCCACTTT. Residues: CASSSTRGTGDNSPLHF.